The clone carrying this T cell receptor (beta chain) showed up just a few times. What it binds is not known. TCRdb analysed the PCR reads with MiXCR anew, one entry per CDR3 protein. The table lists roughly 630,000 distinct CDR3 sequences, over 25% of them singletons. V was pared by 6 bases and J by 4 bases, with 15 bases between. This CDR3 comprises 14 residues. Germline-derived CDR1 and CDR2 are SGHNT and YYREEE (reference sequence). Naive CD8 T cells underwent sorting with the CD8+CD4-CCR7+CD45RA+ definition. The sample originates from a study of molecular identifiers for immune sequencing clone quantification. The wider study: Four of five RNA aliquots from roughly 21,000 or 96,000 naive CD8 T cells were sequenced.

Findings and limits, study-wide: The study found clones above 20 RNA copies held over 99% of effector molecules and under 1% in naive cells. Reportedly, one cell's Jurkat TCR RNA was detected within one million naive CD8 cells.

This chain uses TRBV5-4 with TRBJ2-3, with a tentative D call TRBD2 (6 bases). This receptor was obtained from a human donor in good health. Some libraries in this study had Jurkat cell RNA spiked in. Specimen: naive CD8+ T cells from blood, with Jurkat cell RNA spiked in. The subset was: FACS-sorted CD8+CD4-CCR7+CD45RA+ naive T cells. The CDR3 sequence is CASTWRVSPDTQYF. Written as DNA, the CDR3 is TGTGCCAGCACCTGGAGGGTCTCCCCAGATACGCAGTATTTT.